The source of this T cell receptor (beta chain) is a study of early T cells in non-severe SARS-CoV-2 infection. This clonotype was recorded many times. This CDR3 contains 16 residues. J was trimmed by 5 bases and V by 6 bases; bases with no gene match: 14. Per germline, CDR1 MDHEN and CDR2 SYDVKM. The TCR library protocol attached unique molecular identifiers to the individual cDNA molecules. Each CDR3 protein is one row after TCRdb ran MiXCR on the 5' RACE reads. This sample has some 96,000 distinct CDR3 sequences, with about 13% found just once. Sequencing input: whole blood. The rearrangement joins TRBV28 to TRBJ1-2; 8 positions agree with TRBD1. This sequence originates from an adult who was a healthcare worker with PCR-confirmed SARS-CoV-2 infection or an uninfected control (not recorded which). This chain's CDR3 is CASRAEDGQGRYGYTF. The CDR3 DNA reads TGTGCCAGCAGGGCCGAGGACGGACAGGGCAGATATGGCTACACCTTC.